The 11 T cell receptor beta chains below come from one sample, sequenced in a study of blood T cells in healthy people across ages. The authors ran a second PCR of roughly 6 to 12 cycles using a sample-barcoded 5' primer and a J-beta primer mix. TCRdb fed the 5' RACE reads into MiXCR, producing one record per CDR3 protein. This sample has roughly 1,500,000 distinct CDR3 sequences, with about 31% found just once. The sample taken for sequencing was blood. The receptors here all came from a woman aged 30 to 39 in good health.

This clonotype was seen a few times. The chain is built from TRBV28 and TRBJ2-3, with 7 nucleotides matching TRBD2. CDR3 length equals 17 residues. With V trimmed by 4 bases and J by 0 bases, 10 bases remained unmatched. Germline values: CDR1 MDHEN, CDR2 SYDVKM. CDR3 DNA sequence: TGTGCCAGCAGTTATAGTATCAGGGAGGGTAGCACAGATACGCAGTATTTT. Residues: CASSYSIREGSTDTQYF.

This clonotype was found a few times. The V gene is TRBV12-3 or TRBV12-4, the J gene TRBJ2-5, with 14 bases identical to TRBD2. The CDR3 is 15 amino acids. The V gene end was trimmed by 6 bases and the J gene end by 4 bases; junction bases not matched to a gene: 4. The CDR3 region is CASRSTSGRAETQYF. The DNA for the CDR3 is TGTGCCAGCAGATCGACTAGCGGGAGGGCAGAGACCCAGTACTTC.

This clonotype has just a few counts. The chain combines TRBV7-2 with TRBJ2-7; D perhaps matches TRBD1 (5 bases). Germline assignment: CDR1 SGHTA and CDR2 FQGNSA. The CDR3 consists of 15 residues. V was cut by 1 base and J by 4 bases, with 14 bases left in between. CDR3 nucleotides: TGTGCCAGCAGCTTAGAGAAAGGGGCGGAGTACGAGCAGTACTTC. Amino acids: CASSLEKGAEYEQYF.

The chain couples TRBV10-1 to TRBJ2-4; TRBD1 or TRBD2 may be the D gene (5 bases each). Near its end, the DNA agrees better with TRBJ2-5, so the J call may be wrong. Germline CDR1 WNHNN, CDR2 SYGVQD (reference sequence). CDR3 size: 15 residues. The CDR3 loop is CASSESVTGRETQYF. The DNA for the CDR3 is TGCGCCAGCAGTGAGTCCGTTACGGGACGGGAGACCCAGTACTTC.

The chain joins TRBV27 to TRBJ2-1; maybe TRBD2 (6 bases). V was clipped by 1 base and J by 9 bases, with 13 bases between them. CDR1 is MNHEY and CDR2 is SMNVEV in the germline V gene (reference sequence). The CDR3 covers 14 residues. CDR3: CASSLYGRPVEQFF. CDR3 DNA: TGTGCCAGCAGTTTATACGGGAGACCGGTTGAGCAGTTCTTC.

This sequence joins TRBV20-1 and TRBJ2-7; no reliable D call. Per germline, CDR1 DFQATT and CDR2 SNEGSKA (reference sequence). The CDR3 sequence is 13 residues long. The V end was cut by 3 bases, the J end by 5 bases, with 14 bases between. DNA of the CDR3: TGCAGTGCTAGGGCGGAGCTGGCCAACGAGCAGTACTTC. It translates to CSARAELANEQYF.

This chain joins TRBV20-1 and TRBJ1-2; 10 positions match TRBD1. V dropped 3 bases and J dropped 7; count of bases not matched to a gene: 5. This CDR3 is 13 amino acids long. Germline CDR1 and CDR2: DFQATT and SNEGSKA (reference sequence). The CDR3 DNA follows: TGCAGTGCTAGTAGGACAGGGGGTATTGGCTACACCTTC. It encodes CSASRTGGIGYTF.

The chain carries TRBV7-2 and TRBJ1-1; D is possibly TRBD1 (6 bases). V was shortened by 2 bases and J by 2 bases, with 9 bases between the two germline ends. CDR1 SGHTA and CDR2 FQGNSA come from the germline V gene. This CDR3 has 14 amino acids. The CDR3 region has the DNA TGTGCCAGCAGCTTAAGGGGGATAAACACTGAAGCTTTCTTT. Translating it yields CASSLRGINTEAFF. The full variable domain, with the rest looked up from reference TRBV7-2 and TRBJ1-1, is GAGVSQSPSNKVTEKGKDVELRCDPISGHTALYWYRQSLGQGLEFLIYFQGNSAPDKSGLPSDRFSAERTGGSVSTLTIQRTQQEDSAVYLCASSLRGINTEAFFGQGTRLTVV.

In its sample, this clonotype was seen a few times. The chain employs TRBV20-1 and TRBJ2-5; weak D call: TRBD1 (6 bases). The CDR3 covers 19 residues. Germline V lookup: CDR1 DFQATT, CDR2 SNEGSKA (reference sequence). V gave up 0 bases and J gave up 0 bases, with 23 bases separating them. As DNA, the CDR3 is TGCAGTGCTAGAGATTATTGGTCCCCTTCCGAGGGGGACCAAGAGACCCAGTACTTC. Translating gives CSARDYWSPSEGDQETQYF.

This rearrangement joins TRBV29-1 to TRBJ1-2; D perhaps matches TRBD1 (5 bases). Between the trimmed V and J ends, which lost 7 bases and 8 bases, there was a span of 14 bases. This CDR3 is built from 11 residues. CDR1 is SQVTM and CDR2 is ANQGSEA in the germline V gene. The CDR3 DNA is TGCAGCGCCCTTCGCTGGGACGGCTACACCTTC. This sequence encodes CSALRWDGYTF.

This chain links TRBV4-2 with TRBJ2-7, with a weak D call TRBD1 (5 bases). The CDR3 length is 15 residues. The germline V gene encodes CDR1 LGHNA and CDR2 YNFKEQ. V shed 0 bases and J shed 1 base, with 10 bases lying between them. The CDR3 spells CASSQDFAGSYEQYF. The CDR3 bases are TGTGCCAGCAGCCAAGATTTCGCAGGGTCCTACGAGCAGTACTTC.